A single sample gave rise to the 26 T cell receptor beta chains below, sequenced in a study of blood T cell repertoires in COVID-19. Using immunoSEQ multiplex PCR, the repertoire was profiled, and TCRdb retains in-frame clones only, with some absent. The sample contains about 280,000 clones, nearly 90% of which appear only once. The sample comprised PBMCs or T cells enriched from blood (not recorded which). These receptors originate from a woman aged 55-70 years who had recovered from COVID-19.

The chain combines TRBV3-1 (or the pseudogene TRBV3-2) with TRBJ2-5; D perhaps matches TRBD1 (6 bases). The V end was cut by 6 bases, the J end by 5 bases, with 13 bases between. This CDR3 is built from 13 residues. The germline gives CDR1 LGHDT, CDR2 YNNKEL (reference sequence). This chain's CDR3 is CASSTTGTETQYF. The CDR3 DNA reads TGTGCCAGCAGTACAACAGGGACGGAGACCCAGTACTTC.

The V gene is TRBV25-1, the J gene TRBJ2-3; no clear D gene. This CDR3 is 12 amino acids long. V was shortened by 5 bases and J by 7 bases, with 10 bases between the two germline ends. Germline V gene lookup returns CDR1 MGHDK and CDR2 SYGVNS. CDR3 DNA: TGTGCCAGCAGTTTAGGAGAATATACGCAGTATTTT. This translates into CASSLGEYTQYF.

The chain is built from TRBV7-3 and TRBJ2-1; D not certain. The CDR3 covers 11 residues. From germline, CDR1 is SGHTA and CDR2 FQGTGA. Trimming cost V 2 bases and J 9 bases, with 5 bases left between them. The CDR3 bases are TGTGCCAGCAGCTTAGTGCGTGAGCAGTTCTTC. Translation gives CASSLVREQFF.

The rearrangement uses TRBV28 and TRBJ1-5; unclear D gene. This CDR3 has 11 amino acids. Germline assignment: CDR1 MDHEN and CDR2 SYDVKM. The V end was cut by 6 bases, the J end by 9 bases, with 9 bases between. The CDR3, as DNA: TGTGCCAGCAGCCACCAGGTGCCCCAGCATTTT. It codes for CASSHQVPQHF.

V is TRBV11-2 and J is TRBJ1-1; D is perhaps TRBD1 (6 bases). The V end lost 5 bases, the J end lost 3 bases, and 19 bases lay between the germline ends. The CDR3 is 16 amino acids. CDR1 SGHAT and CDR2 FQNNGV come from the germline V gene. CDR3 bases: TGTGCCAGCAGCCCCCGATGGACAGCAAAACACACTGAAGCTTTCTTT. The encoded protein is CASSPRWTAKHTEAFF.

This clone appeared many times. The chain links TRBV10-3 to TRBJ2-7; a weak D match, TRBD1 (6 bases). Looked up from germline, CDR1 is ENHRY and CDR2 is SYGVKD. With 0 bases removed from V and 6 bases from J, the gap between germline ends came to 15 bases. This CDR3 comprises 15 residues. The CDR3 sequence: CAISESRQGKVEQYF. CDR3 nucleotide sequence: TGTGCCATCAGTGAGTCGAGGCAGGGGAAAGTCGAGCAGTACTTC.

The rearrangement links TRBV6-5 to TRBJ2-2; 10 bases fit TRBD1. From germline, CDR1 is MNHEY and CDR2 SVGAGI. V trimming: 11 bases; J trimming: 7 bases; junction bases outside the gene matches: 7. This CDR3 contains 13 residues. CDR3 in amino acids: CAVRDRGDGELFF. The CDR3 DNA is TGTGCCGTCCGGGACAGGGGAGACGGGGAGCTGTTTTTT.

This rearrangement joins TRBV6-1 to TRBJ1-2; D unresolved. The CDR3 has 17 residues. From germline, CDR1 is MNHNS and CDR2 SASEGT. V shed 0 bases and J shed 0 bases, with 14 bases lying between them. CDR3 residues: CASSEAPGRSSNYGYTF. The CDR3 nucleotides read TGTGCCAGCAGTGAAGCTCCAGGTCGAAGCTCTAACTATGGCTACACCTTC.

This chain uses TRBV10-3 with TRBJ1-1, with a tentative D call TRBD1 (6 bases). With 0 bases removed from V and 0 bases from J, the gap between germline ends came to 11 bases. The CDR3 contains 16 residues. Germline CDR1 ENHRY, CDR2 SYGVKD. The DNA of the CDR3 is TGTGCCATCAGTGAGTCCGGGGGGCGTATGAACACTGAAGCTTTCTTT. Translating gives CAISESGGRMNTEAFF.

The J gene is TRBJ2-2, the V gene TRBV5-1; tentatively, D is TRBD1 (5 bases). Trimming stripped 5 bases from V and 1 base from J, with 9 bases between. Germline V lookup: CDR1 SGHRS, CDR2 YFSETQ. The CDR3 spans 14 residues. This chain's CDR3 is CASRQDRNTGELFF. The CDR3, as DNA: TGCGCCAGCAGACAAGACAGGAACACCGGGGAGCTGTTTTTT.

The chain joins TRBV5-1 to TRBJ2-1; D is ambiguous. Trimming stripped 1 base from V and 2 bases from J, with 4 bases between. The CDR3 consists of 13 residues. Per the germline V gene, CDR1 is SGHRS and CDR2 is YFSETQ. CDR3 nucleotides: TGCGCCAGCAGCTTGTCCACCTACAATGAGCAGTTCTTC. Protein: CASSLSTYNEQFF. Variable domain in full (rest from reference TRBV5-1 and TRBJ2-1): KAGVTQTPRYLIKTRGQQVTLSCSPISGHRSVSWYQQTPGQGLQFLFEYFSETQRNKGNFPGRFSGRQFSNSRSEMNVSTLELGDSALYLCASSLSTYNEQFFGPGTRLTVL.

In this sample, this clone turned up a few times. V gene TRBV6-1 combines with J gene TRBJ2-3, with 12 bases lining up with TRBD2. The V segment lost 2 bases and the J segment 0 bases; nucleotides outside the gene matches: 0. The CDR3 has 16 amino acids. The germline gives CDR1 MNHNS, CDR2 SASEGT. The CDR3 spells CASSETSGGSTDTQYF. CDR3 in DNA: TGTGCCAGCAGTGAAACTAGCGGGGGGAGCACAGATACGCAGTATTTT.

The rearrangement links TRBV19 to TRBJ2-5; 9 bases are a match to TRBD2. V shed 5 bases and J 5 bases; nucleotides not matched to a gene: 9. CDR1 and CDR2 from the germline V gene are LNHDA and SQIVND (reference sequence). The length of the CDR3 is 15 residues. CDR3 nucleotide sequence: TGTGCCAGTAGTCCCGAGGGGGCGGGAGGGGAGACCCAGTACTTC. Its translation is CASSPEGAGGETQYF.

This chain connects TRBV9 to TRBJ2-7, with D possibly being TRBD1 (8 bases). This CDR3 spans 15 amino acids. Trimming pared 0 bases from V and 5 bases from J, leaving 15 bases between. Germline V gene lookup returns CDR1 SGDLS and CDR2 YYNGEE. Written as DNA, the CDR3 is TGTGCCAGCAGCGTAGGTACAGGGGGGGCTAACGAGCAGTACTTC. Translated, it gives CASSVGTGGANEQYF. Variable domain in full (rest from reference TRBV9 and TRBJ2-7): DSGVTQTPKHLITATGQRVTLRCSPRSGDLSVYWYQQSLDQGLQFLIQYYNGEERAKGNILERFSAQQFPDLHSELNLSSLELGDSALYFCASSVGTGGANEQYFGPGTRLTVT.

V gene TRBV6-6 combines with J gene TRBJ1-2; a weak D match, TRBD1 (5 bases). V lost 0 bases and J lost 8, with 10 bases in between. CDR1 is MNHNY, CDR2 SVGAGI, per germline (reference sequence). The CDR3 runs to 13 residues. The CDR3 loop reads CASSYSGVSGYTF. The CDR3 coding sequence is TGTGCCAGCAGTTACTCAGGGGTCTCCGGCTACACCTTC.

This chain connects TRBV19 to TRBJ1-2; D remains ambiguous. V was shortened by 7 bases and J by 0 bases, with 12 bases between the two germline ends. The germline gives CDR1 LNHDA, CDR2 SQIVND (reference sequence). The CDR3 covers 14 residues. CDR3: CASNQARANYGYTF. The CDR3 bases are TGTGCCAGTAACCAAGCAAGAGCTAACTATGGCTACACCTTC.

The V gene is TRBV5-1, the J gene TRBJ2-3; 11 bases are shared with TRBD2. The ends lost 4 bases at V and 5 bases at J; junction bases unmatched: 9. Germline CDR1 is SGHRS and CDR2 is YFSETQ. The CDR3 loop spans 16 amino acids. The CDR3 loop is CASSRGLAERGDTQYF. The CDR3 DNA is TGCGCCAGCAGCAGGGGACTAGCGGAGAGGGGAGATACGCAGTATTTT.

The chain recombines TRBV18 with TRBJ1-1; 9 bases fit TRBD1. CDR1 is KGHSH, CDR2 LQKENI, per germline. This CDR3 spans 14 amino acids. V was pared by 4 bases and J by 4 bases, with 4 bases of the junction left unmatched. CDR3 coding DNA: TGTGCCAGCTCACTAGGGACAGGGCGCACTGAAGCTTTCTTT. It yields the protein CASSLGTGRTEAFF.

This chain joins TRBV2 and TRBJ1-4; 9 nucleotides align to TRBD1. J gave up 6 bases and V 5 bases, and 13 bases lay outside the gene matches. This CDR3 region has 17 residues. Looked up from germline, CDR1 is SNHLY and CDR2 is FYNNEI. This CDR3 is CASSPFATGGYDEKLFF. CDR3 coding DNA: TGTGCCAGCAGTCCTTTTGCGACAGGGGGATATGATGAAAAACTGTTTTTT.

In its sample, this clone was seen a few times. V gene TRBV5-1 combines with J gene TRBJ1-6, with D possibly matching TRBD1 (6 bases). Germline loops: CDR1 SGHRS, CDR2 YFSETQ. Trimming left V 1 base short and J 10 bases short, with 15 bases between. CDR3 length: 15 amino acids. CDR3 in DNA: TGCGCCAGCAGCTTGAGTAATAACAGGGTCTCACCCCTCCACTTT. Translated: CASSLSNNRVSPLHF.

The chain uses TRBV28 and TRBJ1-5; 7 nucleotides agree with TRBD1. With 1 base clipped from V and 6 bases from J, the junction kept 3 bases outside the gene matches. This CDR3 contains 14 residues. The germline gives CDR1 MDHEN, CDR2 SYDVKM. DNA of the CDR3: TGTGCCAGCAGTTTATACAGGGGTGCTCAGCCCCAGCATTTT. It translates to CASSLYRGAQPQHF.

This clone was seen more than once but under ten times. The V call is TRBV5-6, the J call TRBJ2-7; 10 nucleotides line up with TRBD2. Looked up from germline, CDR1 is SGHDT and CDR2 is YYEEEE. Germline trimming cut 4 bases from V and 3 bases from J; bases unmatched to any gene: 4. The CDR3 length is 14 residues. The CDR3 bases are TGTGCCAGCAGCACCGGGACTAGCGTCTACGAGCAGTACTTC. Translated, it gives CASSTGTSVYEQYF.

CDR3 loop: CASISRTHVNSPLHF. CDR3 nucleotides: TGTGCCAGCATCTCCCGGACTCATGTCAATTCACCCCTCCACTTT. V usage is TRBV28 and J usage is TRBJ1-6; D is unresolved. Germline V CDR1 and CDR2: MDHEN, SYDVKM. CDR3 size: 15 residues. The V and J ends lost 7 bases and 7 bases respectively, with 17 bases between them.

The chain carries TRBV10-3 and TRBJ1-2; the D is unclear. V was shortened by 2 bases and J by 4 bases, with 5 bases between the two germline ends. The CDR3 contains 12 residues. Germline V CDR1 and CDR2: ENHRY, SYGVKD. This CDR3 reads CAISEPGYGYTF. DNA of the CDR3: TGTGCCATCAGTGAGCCGGGCTATGGCTACACCTTC.

This chain links TRBV4-1 with TRBJ1-2; 7 nucleotides match TRBD1. J was trimmed by 4 bases and V by 3 bases; bases with no gene match: 11. Germline CDR1 and CDR2: MGHRA and YSYEKL. The CDR3 is 16 residues long. The CDR3 here is CASSHQGQQALYGYTF. The CDR3 DNA is TGCGCCAGCAGCCACCAGGGACAGCAGGCCCTCTATGGCTACACCTTC.

The CDR3 DNA is TGTGCCAGCAGCTTAGAGCGCGGGGGGTCTTCCTACGAGCAGTACTTC. This translates into CASSLERGGSSYEQYF. V and J are TRBV7-9 and TRBJ2-7; 8 nucleotides align to TRBD2. V shed 1 base, J shed 1 base, and the junction held 6 bases outside the gene matches. Germline V gives CDR1 SEHNR, CDR2 FQNEAQ (reference sequence). The CDR3 is made up of 16 amino acids.